These 4 T cell receptor beta chains were all obtained from the same sample, sequenced in a study of control samples from healthy donors and cancer patients. The method was immunoSEQ multiplex PCR; TCRdb's version includes in-frame clones alone and lacks a portion of them. Counted here are some 130,000 clones, around 90% occurring once; the ten biggest clones make up 2% to 2.5%. Source material: blood. The origin of the receptors is a man aged 18 to 35 in good health.

The genes are TRBV3-1 (or the pseudogene TRBV3-2) and TRBJ2-7, with D possibly matching TRBD1 (6 bases). V lost 2 bases and J 4 bases, leaving 12 bases between the germline ends. The CDR3 extends over 14 amino acids. Per germline, CDR1 LGHDT and CDR2 YNNKEL (reference sequence). CDR3 bases: TGTGCCAGCAGCCAACTCAACAGGGTGTACGAGCAGTACTTC. It yields the protein CASSQLNRVYEQYF.

The chain is built from TRBV28 and TRBJ1-1; weak D call: TRBD1 (6 bases). The CDR3 has 15 amino acids. V lost 5 bases and J 3 bases, leaving 16 bases between the germline ends. Germline CDR1 is MDHEN and CDR2 is SYDVKM. The CDR3 is CASSLRGGPYTEAFF. In DNA, the CDR3 is TGTGCCAGCAGTCTGCGGGGGGGGCCGTACACTGAAGCTTTCTTT.

This chain connects TRBV5-6 to TRBJ2-1; D uncertain. The length of the CDR3 is 18 residues. CDR1 and CDR2 from the germline V gene are SGHDT and YYEEEE. Trimming stripped 4 bases from V and 0 bases from J, with 20 bases between. CDR3 loop: CASSDAARTWSSYNEQFF. CDR3 in DNA: TGTGCCAGCAGCGACGCCGCCCGGACCTGGAGCTCCTACAATGAGCAGTTCTTC.

V usage is TRBV15 and J usage is TRBJ2-1, with D perhaps matching TRBD1 or TRBD2 (5 bases each). CDR3 length equals 13 residues. CDR1 and CDR2 from the germline V gene are LNHNV and YYDKDF (reference sequence). V was shortened by 2 bases and J by 9 bases, with 11 bases between the two germline ends. The CDR3 coding sequence is TGTGCCACCAGCAGATCTTTAGGGACTGAGCAGTTCTTC. It is translated as CATSRSLGTEQFF.